These 27 T cell receptor beta chains came from one sample sequenced in a study of blood T cell repertoires in COVID-19. Here immunoSEQ multiplex PCR was the method, and the copy in TCRdb shows in-frame clones only, minus some. The table has some 100,000 clones, around nine tenths seen once. The material sequenced was peripheral blood. These receptor sequences come from a woman aged 70-85 years with acute or convalescent COVID-19.

Notes on this clone: The identical CDR3 is also encoded by other nucleotide sequences in the sample. The chain joins TRBV28 to TRBJ1-6; maybe TRBD1 (6 bases). V lost 4 bases, J lost 0 bases, and 16 bases lay in between. The germline CDR1 and CDR2 sequences are MDHEN and SYDVKM. The CDR3 totals 18 residues. CDR3 residues: CASSSVVGANSYNSPLHF. In DNA form, the CDR3 reads TGTGCCAGCAGTTCTGTCGTGGGGGCCAACTCCTATAATTCACCCCTCCACTTT.

V is TRBV19 and J is TRBJ2-1, with 11 bases lining up with TRBD2. Germline V gene data show CDR1 as LNHDA and CDR2 as SQIVND (reference sequence). The junction had 7 bases not matched to a gene; V was cut back by 5 bases and J by 4 bases. The CDR3 is made up of 16 amino acids. The DNA of the CDR3 is TGTGCCAGTAGTGGGCTAGCGGGAGGCCTTTACAATGAGCAGTTCTTC. Encoded protein: CASSGLAGGLYNEQFF.

The chain employs TRBV3-1 (or the pseudogene TRBV3-2) and TRBJ1-6; 8 nucleotides agree with TRBD1. The junction had 4 bases not matched to a gene; V was cut back by 6 bases and J by 3 bases. In germline, CDR1 is LGHDT, CDR2 YNNKEL (reference sequence). The CDR3 is 15 amino acids. The CDR3 loop is CASSPTGGYNSPLHF. In DNA, the CDR3 is TGTGCCAGCAGTCCTACAGGGGGCTATAATTCACCCCTCCACTTT.

The V gene is TRBV6-6, the J gene TRBJ2-7, with D possibly being TRBD1 (5 bases). The CDR3 covers 15 residues. The V and J ends lost 0 bases and 4 bases respectively, with 13 bases between them. CDR1 and CDR2 (germline): MNHNY, SVGAGI (reference sequence). This CDR3 reads CASSYSGQGVYEQYV. CDR3 DNA: TGTGCCAGCAGTTACTCGGGGCAGGGTGTTTACGAGCAGTACGTC.

This rearrangement joins TRBV28 to TRBJ1-2; 9 bases map to TRBD1. The germline CDR1 and CDR2 sequences are MDHEN and SYDVKM. The CDR3 loop spans 16 amino acids. Trimming cost V 5 bases and J 4 bases; bases outside gene matches: 11. CDR3: CASSPSLQGASYGYTF. As DNA, the CDR3 is TGTGCCAGCAGTCCTTCGTTACAGGGGGCCAGCTATGGCTACACCTTC.

DNA of the CDR3: TGTGCCAGCAGTTTAACAGGAGTCTCTGGAAACACCATATATTTT. This sequence encodes CASSLTGVSGNTIYF. The genes are TRBV27 and TRBJ1-3, with a weak D call TRBD1 (5 bases). CDR3 length equals 15 residues. Germline lookup yields CDR1 MNHEY and CDR2 SMNVEV (reference sequence). The V and J ends lost 2 bases and 0 bases respectively, with 8 bases between them.

The chain carries TRBV27 and TRBJ1-2; 10 bases align to TRBD1. Trimming at V came to 3 bases and at J to 5 bases, leaving 3 bases not matched to a gene. CDR1 is MNHEY and CDR2 is SMNVEV in the germline V gene (reference sequence). The CDR3 length is 14 residues. The CDR3 DNA follows: TGTGCCAGCAGTTTGACAGGGGGCCCGTATGGCTACACCTTC. It yields the protein CASSLTGGPYGYTF.

The J gene is TRBJ2-1, the V gene TRBV28; 8 nucleotides agree with TRBD2. Germline trimming cut 5 bases from V and 13 bases from J; bases unmatched to any gene: 13. Germline-derived CDR1 and CDR2 are MDHEN and SYDVKM. The CDR3 extends over 14 amino acids. The CDR3 reads CASSPRPRAGVQFF. The CDR3 region has the DNA TGTGCCAGCAGTCCCCGCCCCCGAGCGGGGGTCCAGTTCTTC.

The chain recombines TRBV5-1 with TRBJ1-1, with 9 bases fitting TRBD1. J lost 6 bases, V lost 0 bases, and 6 bases had no gene match. Germline values: CDR1 SGHRS, CDR2 YFSETQ. The CDR3 has 15 residues. CDR3 in amino acids: CASSLEPGTGSEAFF. CDR3 in DNA: TGCGCCAGCAGCTTGGAACCTGGGACAGGGTCTGAAGCTTTCTTT.

The rearrangement uses TRBV7-9 and TRBJ1-1; 7 bases align to TRBD1. The trim removed 5 bases at V and 1 base at J, leaving 1 base unmatched. CDR3 length: 13 residues. Germline loops: CDR1 SEHNR, CDR2 FQNEAQ (reference sequence). The CDR3 protein is CASSDRENTEAFF. In nucleotides, the CDR3 is TGTGCCAGCAGCGACAGGGAGAACACTGAAGCTTTCTTT.

This clone was seen only a few times. The V call is TRBV19, the J call TRBJ1-6, with 7 bases identical to TRBD1. The CDR3 extends over 15 amino acids. After removal of 6 bases from V and 7 bases from J, the junction contained 9 bases not matched to a gene. The germline CDR1 and CDR2 sequences are LNHDA and SQIVND (reference sequence). This CDR3 reads CASSRGSAQNSPLHF. As DNA, the CDR3 is TGTGCCAGTAGCAGGGGGTCAGCGCAAAATTCACCCCTCCACTTT.

The chain links TRBV4-1 to TRBJ2-2, with 9 bases that match TRBD1. Germline V lookup: CDR1 MGHRA, CDR2 YSYEKL. The CDR3 covers 14 residues. Trimming took 6 bases from V and 1 from J; bases not matched to a gene: 0. The DNA for the CDR3 is TGCGCCAGCAGGGGACAGGGGAACACCGGGGAGCTGTTTTTT. Encoded protein: CASRGQGNTGELFF.

The chain links TRBV11-3 to TRBJ1-1; the match to TRBD1 covers 7 bases. J gave up 1 base and V 3 bases, and 2 bases lay outside the gene matches. Germline V lookup: CDR1 SGHNT, CDR2 YENEEA. The CDR3 runs 14 residues. For the CDR3, the DNA is TGTGCCAGCAGCTTCAACAGGGGGAACACTGAAGCTTTCTTT. Its protein product is CASSFNRGNTEAFF.

The J gene is TRBJ2-7, the V gene TRBV5-5; 7 nucleotides agree with TRBD2. In germline, CDR1 is SGHKS, CDR2 YYEKEE (reference sequence). The CDR3 is 14 amino acids. J gave up 4 bases and V 0 bases, and 4 bases lay outside the gene matches. CDR3 amino acids: CASSLAPSGYEQYF. The CDR3 nucleotides read TGTGCCAGCAGCTTGGCGCCTAGCGGATACGAGCAGTACTTC.

The chain employs TRBV3-1 (or the pseudogene TRBV3-2) and TRBJ2-1; D is possibly TRBD2 (6 bases). Trimming removed 4 bases from V and 7 bases from J, with 11 bases in between. CDR1 and CDR2 (germline): LGHDT, YNNKEL (reference sequence). This CDR3 is built from 13 residues. CDR3: CASSPGTFNEQFF. The CDR3 coding sequence is TGTGCCAGCAGCCCGGGGACTTTTAATGAGCAGTTCTTC.

This sequence joins TRBV3-1 (or the pseudogene TRBV3-2) and TRBJ1-1, with 8 bases that match TRBD1. The germline V gene encodes CDR1 LGHDT and CDR2 YNNKEL (reference sequence). After removal of 0 bases from V and 1 base from J, the junction contained 13 bases not matched to a gene. This CDR3 spans 19 amino acids. DNA for the CDR3: TGTGCCAGCAGCCAAGATTATTCGGACAGGGTGAATTGGAACACTGAAGCTTTCTTT. Protein product: CASSQDYSDRVNWNTEAFF.

The rearrangement links TRBV5-1 to TRBJ2-1; 13 bases agree with TRBD2. CDR1 and CDR2 from the germline V gene are SGHRS and YFSETQ. J was trimmed by 1 base and V by 1 base; bases with no gene match: 5. The CDR3 covers 18 residues. The CDR3 is CASSLTSGGAMSYNEQFF. In DNA form, the CDR3 reads TGCGCCAGCAGCTTGACTAGCGGGGGGGCCATGTCCTACAATGAGCAGTTCTTC.

J is TRBJ1-2 and V is TRBV28; TRBD1 matches at 7 bases. Germline V gives CDR1 MDHEN, CDR2 SYDVKM. The CDR3 totals 12 residues. Trimming at V came to 4 bases and at J to 5 bases, leaving 1 base not matched to a gene. The CDR3 here is CASSSQGYGYTF. In DNA form, the CDR3 reads TGTGCCAGCAGTTCACAGGGGTATGGCTACACCTTC.

The CDR3 sequence is CASSKEVVTNEKLFF. CDR3 DNA sequence: TGTGCCAGCTCGAAGGAGGTAGTAACTAATGAAAAACTGTTTTTT. This chain uses TRBV18 with TRBJ1-4; D unresolved. The CDR3 loop spans 15 amino acids. Trimming took off 6 bases at V and 1 base at J, with 12 bases between the two ends. Germline V gives CDR1 KGHSH, CDR2 LQKENI.

V is TRBV6-6 and J is TRBJ2-1, with 9 bases lining up with TRBD2. The CDR3 is 16 residues long. The ends lost 5 bases at V and 8 bases at J; junction bases unmatched: 13. The germline CDR1 and CDR2 sequences are MNHNY and SVGAGI (reference sequence). CDR3 loop: CASSITASGVWDEQFF. The CDR3 DNA reads TGTGCCAGCAGTATCACGGCTAGCGGGGTTTGGGATGAGCAGTTCTTC.

V and J are TRBV19 and TRBJ1-2; the D gene is possibly TRBD1 (6 bases). CDR3 size: 12 residues. Deletions cut 4 bases from V and 8 bases from J, with 11 bases between. Germline V gene lookup returns CDR1 LNHDA and CDR2 SQIVND (reference sequence). CDR3 bases: TGTGCCAGTAGTACATCAGGGGAAGGCTACACCTTC. Its translation is CASSTSGEGYTF.

The chain recombines TRBV4-1 with TRBJ2-5; no clear D. CDR3 length: 15 amino acids. The V gene's germline CDR1 is MGHRA and CDR2 YSYEKL. The V gene lost 1 base and the J gene lost 1 base, with 10 bases spanning the gap. CDR3 bases: TGCGCCAGCAGCCAAGGGCGGCCATTCCAAGAGACCCAGTACTTC. It specifies CASSQGRPFQETQYF.

This chain links TRBV5-1 with TRBJ2-2, with 8 bases matching TRBD1. The CDR3 has 15 amino acids. V lost 4 bases to trimming and J lost 4 bases; unmatched junction nucleotides: 6. The V gene's germline CDR1 is SGHRS and CDR2 YFSETQ. The CDR3 nucleotides are TGCGCCAGCAGCGGGCAGGGGGCCCGCACCGGGGAGCTGTTTTTT. This codes for CASSGQGARTGELFF.

The CDR3 nucleotides are TGTGCCAGCAGTGAACACAGGGGGCTCTTGACGTACACTGAAGCTTTCTTT. It specifies CASSEHRGLLTYTEAFF. The chain recombines TRBV6-1 with TRBJ1-1, with 9 bases aligning to TRBD1. The V gene's germline CDR1 is MNHNS and CDR2 SASEGT. This CDR3 has 17 residues. Trimming cost V 2 bases and J 3 bases; bases outside gene matches: 10.

The chain combines TRBV2 with TRBJ1-1; D unresolved. V shed 4 bases and J shed 2 bases, with 20 bases lying between them. The CDR3 length is 17 residues. Germline CDR1 and CDR2: SNHLY and FYNNEI. CDR3 coding DNA: TGTGCCAGCAGTGGCTCTCGTTCGGACTCCTTCAACACTGAAGCTTTCTTT. It encodes CASSGSRSDSFNTEAFF.

The genes are TRBV30 and TRBJ1-2, with unresolved D. CDR1 and CDR2 (germline): GTSNPN, SVGIG (reference sequence). Trimming took 2 bases from V and 6 from J, leaving 13 bases between them. This CDR3 contains 13 residues. CDR3 DNA: TGTGCCTGGAGTTCTTATGGAGGGAATGGCTACACCTTC. Residues: CAWSSYGGNGYTF.

The V call is TRBV6-1, the J call TRBJ2-7, with 8 bases that match TRBD1. Germline V gives CDR1 MNHNS, CDR2 SASEGT. V gave up 3 bases and J gave up 0 bases; unmatched junction bases: 1. There are 14 residues in the CDR3. CDR3 region: CASSEDRDSYEQYF. The CDR3 DNA follows: TGTGCCAGCAGTGAGGACAGGGACTCCTACGAGCAGTACTTC.